These T cell receptor beta chains were read from a single sample in a study of blood T cell repertoires in COVID-19. Profiled with immunoSEQ multiplex PCR; TCRdb holds only in-frame clones, not every one. The sample has under 200,000 clones, more than 65% seen once. The specimen was PBMCs or T cells enriched from blood (not recorded which). Source of these receptors: a woman between 40 and 55 years old with acute COVID-19. CDR3s include the opening cysteine and the closing phenylalanine or tryptophan. A D gene is named only where the DNA matches it firmly. The size entry is marked missing in some rows and otherwise reads once, few, many or a size class.

clone size	V gene	J gene	D gene	CDR3 DNA	CDR3 protein
-	TRBV5-4	TRBJ2-1	-	TGTGCCAGCAGAAGGACGGGGGACCTTTACAATGAGCAGTTCTTC	CASRRTGDLYNEQFF
-	TRBV5-1	TRBJ2-3	TRBD2	TGCGCCAGCAGCTCAGGGGGGACTAGCGGGACCGATACGCAGTATTTT	CASSSGGTSGTDTQYF
-	TRBV4-2	TRBJ2-6	TRBD2	TGTGCCAGCAGCCCCCAGACTAGCGGGAGGCCTGGGGCCAACGTCCTGACTTTC	CASSPQTSGRPGANVLTF
-	TRBV7-3	TRBJ2-1	TRBD2	TGTGCCAGCAGCAACCGAGGGACTAGCGGGAGCATAACGAATGAGCAGTTCTTC	CASSNRGTSGSITNEQFF
-	TRBV28	TRBJ1-2	-	TGTGCCAGCAGATCGACAGAAAACTATGGCTACACCTTC	CASRSTENYGYTF
-	TRBV6-5	TRBJ1-2	-	TGTGCCAGCAGTCCCGGACAGCACTATGGCTACACCTTC	CASSPGQHYGYTF
-	TRBV18	TRBJ2-7	TRBD1	TGTGCCAGCCAGGACAGGCACGAGCAGTACTTC	CASQDRHEQYF
-	TRBV7-9	TRBJ2-7	-	TGTGCCAGCAGCTTGCCTCTGGTGGCGGGTGAGCAGTACTTC	CASSLPLVAGEQYF
-	TRBV18	TRBJ1-2	-	TGTGCCAGCTCACAAGGGGCTTCGGAGCGTGGCTACACCTTC	CASSQGASERGYTF
once	TRBV6-4	TRBJ2-1	-	TGTGCCAGCAGTGTAGGGACTGGCCACAATGAGCAGTTCTTC	CASSVGTGHNEQFF
-	TRBV6-2/TRBV6-3	TRBJ2-1	-	TGTGCCAGCAGCAAGACTAGTGGGTATGAGCAGTTCTTC	CASSKTSGYEQFF
-	TRBV5-8	TRBJ2-4	TRBD1	TGTGCCAGCAGCCCGATCTCCCCCACAGGGGGTCGGCACATTCAGTACTTC	CASSPISPTGGRHIQYF
-	TRBV18	TRBJ1-1	-	TGTGCCAGCTCATCCGGGAAGAACACTGAAGCTTTCTTT	CASSSGKNTEAFF
-	TRBV5-1	TRBJ2-1	TRBD2	TGCGCCAGCAGCTCGGCAGGACTAGCGGGTAGCTCCTACAATGAGCAGTTCTTC	CASSSAGLAGSSYNEQFF
few	TRBV5-1	TRBJ2-3	-	TGCGCCAGCAGCATCCAGACAGAGGATACGCAGTATTTT	CASSIQTEDTQYF
few	TRBV11-1	TRBJ1-1	-	TGTGCCAGCACACCCCCCGGACTCGCCGGCACTGAAGCTTTCTTT	CASTPPGLAGTEAFF
-	TRBV6-1	TRBJ1-2	TRBD1	TGTGCCAGCAGTGAAGCGCTTACGAGACAGGGACCGGATAGCGGCTACACCTTC	CASSEALTRQGPDSGYTF
-	TRBV25-1	TRBJ2-7	-	TGTGCCAGCAGTGAACCTCAGGAGGGCCCGACGGGAGAGCAGTACTTC	CASSEPQEGPTGEQYF
-	TRBV2	TRBJ2-1	TRBD2	TGTGCCAGCAGCCTGACTAGCGGGAGGGCCTCCTACAATGAGCAGTTCTTC	CASSLTSGRASYNEQFF
-	TRBV19	TRBJ1-1	-	TGTGCCAGTAGTATAGTGGGGCCTTTGAACACTGAAGCTTTCTTT	CASSIVGPLNTEAFF
few	TRBV6-5	TRBJ1-2	TRBD1	TGTGCCAGCAGTCCGACAGGGGGCGCGTCTCCCTACACCTTC	CASSPTGGASPYTF
-	TRBV28	TRBJ2-1	TRBD2	TGTGCCAGCAGCGAACTAGCGGGAGGGCTAGATGAGCAGTTCTTC	CASSELAGGLDEQFF
-	TRBV7-2	TRBJ1-1	-	TGTGCCAGCAGCCCACGGGGGAGAGCCACTGAAGCTTTCTTT	CASSPRGRATEAFF
-	TRBV7-6	TRBJ2-1	-	TGTGCCAGCAGCTTAGATCTCCGCGGCAACCGGGGGACAGAAGACAATGAGCAGTTCTTC	CASSLDLRGNRGTEDNEQFF
-	TRBV2	TRBJ2-2	TRBD2	TGTGCCAGCAGTTTAGGACTAGCGGGAGGGCCTGGCGCCGGGGAGCTGTTTTTT	CASSLGLAGGPGAGELFF
-	TRBV11-2	TRBJ2-2	TRBD2	TGTGCCAGCAGCTTAGGACTAGCCGGCACCGGGGAGCTGTTTTTT	CASSLGLAGTGELFF
-	TRBV19	TRBJ1-5	-	TGTGCCAGTAGTATATCCGGAGGAAGTCAGCCCCAGCATTTT	CASSISGGSQPQHF
-	TRBV18	TRBJ2-2	-	TGTGCCAGCTCACCAAGCGGCGGATCGAACACCGGGGAGCTGTTTTTT	CASSPSGGSNTGELFF
-	TRBV5-6	TRBJ1-1	TRBD1	TGTGCCAGCACACAGGGGATGAACACTGAAGCTTTCTTT	CASTQGMNTEAFF
-	TRBV19	TRBJ2-7	TRBD1	TGTGCCAGTAGTCCGCGACAGGGGGCCTCCTACGAGCAGTACTTC	CASSPRQGASYEQYF
few	TRBV5-1	TRBJ2-1	TRBD2	TGCGCCAGCAGCGAAACACCGGGACTAGCGGTTTACAATGAGCAGTTCTTC	CASSETPGLAVYNEQFF
-	TRBV29-1	TRBJ1-1	-	TGCAGCAGCGGGACATACACTGAAGCTTTCTTT	CSSGTYTEAFF
-	TRBV2	TRBJ1-6	-	TGTGCCAGCAGTGAGGGGGCCAGATCCCCACCCCTCCACTTT	CASSEGARSPPLHF
-	TRBV11-2	TRBJ2-7	TRBD1	TGTGCCAGCAGCCCCGGGACAGGGCTCTACGAGCAGTACTTC	CASSPGTGLYEQYF
-	TRBV30	TRBJ2-7	-	TGTGCCTGGAGGGTCAGGGTAGCCCACGAGCAGTACTTC	CAWRVRVAHEQYF
-	TRBV29-1	TRBJ1-2	TRBD1	TGCAGCGCATGGGACAGGTACTCCTATGGCTACACCTTC	CSAWDRYSYGYTF
-	TRBV3-1/TRBV3-2	TRBJ2-1	TRBD2	TGTGCCAGCAGCCCTACGGGACTAGCGGGAAATGAGCAGTTCTTC	CASSPTGLAGNEQFF
once	TRBV7-8	TRBJ2-1	TRBD2	TGTGCCAGCAGCTCTACTAGCGGGAGGGCCGTTATAAATGAGCAGTTCTTC	CASSSTSGRAVINEQFF
-	TRBV5-1	TRBJ2-7	-	TGCGCCAGCAGCCCGGGCGGCAGGGACTACGAGCAGTACTTC	CASSPGGRDYEQYF
-	TRBV5-8	TRBJ2-1	TRBD2	TGTGCCAGCAGCTTCAGGTTAGCGGGCTTATACAATGAGCAGTTCTTC	CASSFRLAGLYNEQFF
-	TRBV10-3	TRBJ2-1	TRBD2	TGTACCATCAGTGAGGGACAGCGGACTAGCGGGAGCAATGAGCAGTTCTTC	CTISEGQRTSGSNEQFF
-	TRBV7-9	TRBJ2-3	-	TGTGCCAGCAGCTTGATGGCCCTCCGGACTCGGAGTTCAGATACGCAGTATTTT	CASSLMALRTRSSDTQYF
-	TRBV3-1/TRBV3-2	TRBJ2-3	TRBD1	TGTGCCAGCAGCCGAGCTCTTGGACAGGGCACAGATACGCAGTATTTT	CASSRALGQGTDTQYF
-	TRBV3-1/TRBV3-2	TRBJ1-5	-	TGTGCCAGCAGCCGGACAGCCGATAGCAATCAGCCCCAGCATTTT	CASSRTADSNQPQHF
-	TRBV3-1/TRBV3-2	TRBJ2-5	-	TGTGCCAGCAGCCCCCAGACAGGTCCCGAGACCCAGTACTTC	CASSPQTGPETQYF
-	TRBV5-1	TRBJ2-3	TRBD2	TGCGCCAGCAGCTTGGCCCTAGCGGGAGGGCCAGATACGCAGTATTTT	CASSLALAGGPDTQYF
-	TRBV15	TRBJ1-5	TRBD1	TGTGCCACCAGCAGCGGACAGGGCGGTCAGCCCCAGCATTTT	CATSSGQGGQPQHF
-	TRBV6-1	TRBJ2-3	TRBD2	TGTGCCAGCAGTGTACTAGCGGGCACTAGCACAGATACGCAGTATTTT	CASSVLAGTSTDTQYF
once	TRBV6-6	TRBJ2-5	-	TGTGCCAGCAGTTACTCAGGGGCACAAGAGACCCAGTACTTC	CASSYSGAQETQYF
-	TRBV11-3	TRBJ1-4	-	TGTGCCAGCAGCTTAGAAAGCGTCCGGAGAAAAAATGAAAAACTGTTTTTT	CASSLESVRRKNEKLFF